This section outlines one TCR beta chain sequence together with its context. Trimming took off 4 bases at V and 2 bases at J, with 16 bases between the two ends. This CDR3 spans 16 amino acids. Germline assignment: CDR1 SGHKS and CDR2 YYEKEE (reference sequence). This sample was included in a study of blood T cell repertoires in COVID-19. Repertoires were generated with immunoSEQ multiplex PCR, while TCRdb's copy carries only in-frame clones and drops some. The sample contains about 220,000 clones, approximately 86% of which appear only once. The chain uses TRBV5-5 and TRBJ1-5; possible D gene TRBD1, 6 bases. Sequenced material: peripheral blood. This clonotype originated in an elderly woman with acute or convalescent COVID-19. CDR3 bases: TGTGCCAGCAGCAAGGAACAGGGACCAGGCAATCAGCCCCAGCATTTT. Protein product: CASSKEQGPGNQPQHF.